This record concerns one T cell receptor (beta chain) sequence. Its antigen is not identified. The sample originates from a study of OX40 agonist ivuxolimab in advanced cancers. Study-wide context: Eligibility rules accepted prior anti-PD-1, anti-PD-L1 or anti-CTLA-4 therapy, and over 35% had some. Study-level points and caveats: In the 0.1 to 3.0 mg/kg range, CD4+ and CD8+ blood T cells had expanded clonally by week 6. In CD8+ T cells, expanded clones were on average more numerous than in CD4+.

The V end lost 7 bases, the J end lost 5 bases, and 15 bases lay between the germline ends. This CDR3 has 13 residues. In germline, CDR1 is SGHRS, CDR2 YFSETQ. The table came from immunoSEQ multiplex PCR; TCRdb's copy has only in-frame clones and leaves some out. This table holds tens of thousands of clones, less than 85% found once. Blood samples were obtained at baseline, cycle 4 day 1, and cycle 7 day 1. The clonotype comes from an adult with an advanced solid tumor such as melanoma, head and neck, liver or kidney cancer. The chain recombines TRBV5-1 with TRBJ1-1; D uncertain. The sample was CD4+ or CD8+ T cells sorted from blood, taken in a trial of the OX40 agonist ivuxolimab. Here the CDR3 DNA reads TGCGCCAGCGCCGTCGCCCTGGGGACTGAAGCTTTCTTT. Amino acids: CASAVALGTEAFF.